One sample yielded the 26 T cell receptor beta chains listed below, sequenced in a study of OX40 agonist ivuxolimab in advanced cancers. Method: immunoSEQ multiplex PCR; TCRdb's copy keeps in-frame clones and lacks some. The sample shows tens of thousands of clones, approximately 86% of them seen only once. Sequencing was performed on CD4+ or CD8+ T cells sorted from blood, taken in a trial of the OX40 agonist ivuxolimab. Receptors originate from an adult with an advanced solid tumor such as melanoma, head and neck, liver or kidney cancer.

This clone was seen only once. V and J are TRBV6-1 and TRBJ2-1; no definite D call. Germline lookup yields CDR1 MNHNS and CDR2 SASEGT. This CDR3 comprises 13 residues. The V and J ends lost 6 bases and 0 bases respectively, with 6 bases between them. The DNA for the CDR3 is TGTGCCAGCAGGGGAAGCTCCTACAATGAGCAGTTCTTC. Its protein product is CASRGSSYNEQFF.

The chain recombines TRBV19 with TRBJ2-1, with 11 bases matching TRBD2. The V gene's germline CDR1 is LNHDA and CDR2 SQIVND (reference sequence). CDR3 length: 14 amino acids. V lost 9 bases, J lost 8 bases, and 9 bases stayed unmatched. CDR3 residues: CASTPSGRFDEQFF. CDR3 DNA: TGTGCCAGCACTCCTAGCGGGAGGTTCGATGAGCAGTTCTTC.

The chain joins TRBV30 to TRBJ1-1; D unresolved. The V gene lost 3 bases and the J gene lost 1 base, with 12 bases spanning the gap. The CDR3 is made up of 14 amino acids. From germline, CDR1 is GTSNPN and CDR2 SVGIG (reference sequence). CDR3 sequence reads: CAWSLNPRNTEAFF. Here the CDR3 DNA reads TGTGCCTGGAGCCTTAATCCCAGGAACACTGAAGCTTTCTTT.

This chain uses TRBV29-1 with TRBJ2-3; D gene uncertain. CDR3 length equals 11 residues. Germline V gene lookup returns CDR1 SQVTM and CDR2 ANQGSEA. V lost 3 bases, J lost 12 bases, and 13 bases lay in between. The CDR3 loop is CSVDRSTSQYF. CDR3 coding DNA: TGCAGCGTTGATAGGTCCACATCTCAGTATTTT.

V and J are TRBV6-5 and TRBJ2-3; D remains unclear. The CDR3 is 12 residues long. V lost 4 bases, J lost 6 bases, and 8 bases lay in between. From germline, CDR1 is MNHEY and CDR2 SVGAGI. The CDR3 DNA reads TGTGCCAGCAGTTCTCGCGCGGATACGCAGTATTTT. Residues: CASSSRADTQYF.

The chain combines TRBV27 with TRBJ1-2; 9 bases line up with TRBD1. In germline, CDR1 is MNHEY, CDR2 SMNVEV (reference sequence). The CDR3 covers 14 residues. V lost 4 bases to trimming and J lost 7 bases; unmatched junction nucleotides: 7. The DNA for the CDR3 is TGTGCCAGCAGTTCTCCGGGACAGGGATTTGGCTACACCTTC. Translating gives CASSSPGQGFGYTF.

The V call is TRBV6-1, the J call TRBJ2-3; 8 nucleotides line up with TRBD1. The CDR3 is 14 amino acids. The germline CDR1 and CDR2 sequences are MNHNS and SASEGT. J gave up 3 bases and V 7 bases, and 6 bases lay outside the gene matches. Here the CDR3 reads CASTGRDRTDTQYF. CDR3 DNA: TGTGCCAGCACGGGAAGGGACAGGACAGATACGCAGTATTTT.

Here the CDR3 reads CASSVAWGDRNEQFF. CDR3 coding DNA: TGTGCCAGTAGTGTGGCATGGGGGGACAGGAATGAGCAGTTCTTC. This chain uses TRBV19 with TRBJ2-1, with TRBD1 matching 8 bases. There are 15 residues in the CDR3. V was clipped by 5 bases and J by 7 bases; unmatched bases: 10. From germline, CDR1 is LNHDA and CDR2 SQIVND (reference sequence). Full variable domain (outside the CDR3, taken from reference TRBV19 and TRBJ2-1): DGGITQSPKYLFRKEGQNVTLSCEQNLNHDAMYWYRQDPGQGLRLIYYSQIVNDFQKGDIAEGYSVSREKKESFPLTVTSAQKNPTAFYLCASSVAWGDRNEQFFGPGTRLTVL.

The chain joins TRBV7-7 to TRBJ2-2; D perhaps matches TRBD1 (5 bases). V was shortened by 5 bases and J by 7 bases, with 20 bases between the two germline ends. Per the germline V gene, CDR1 is SSHAT and CDR2 is FNYEAQ (reference sequence). The CDR3 is 16 amino acids. The CDR3 DNA reads TGTGCCAGCAGCCTTACGTCCATCCAGGGCGGCGGGGAGCTGTTTTTT. Translated: CASSLTSIQGGGELFF. Looking up the rest from reference TRBV7-7 and TRBJ2-2 gives the full variable domain: GAGVSQSPRYKVTKRGQDVTLRCDPISSHATLYWYQQALGQGPEFLTYFNYEAQPDKSGLPSDRFSAERPEGSISTLTIQRTEQRDSAMYRCASSLTSIQGGGELFFGEGSRLTVL.

This clone was recorded once. The chain is built from TRBV7-2 and TRBJ2-3; D unclear. Trimming removed 5 bases from V and 5 bases from J, with 5 bases in between. This CDR3 is built from 11 residues. Germline V gene sequence: CDR1 SGHTA, CDR2 FQGNSA. CDR3 loop: CASSRIDTQYF. The CDR3 DNA reads TGTGCCAGCAGCCGAATAGATACGCAGTATTTT.

This chain links TRBV28 with TRBJ2-2; D perhaps matches TRBD2 (5 bases). The CDR3 is 15 residues long. Germline CDR1 and CDR2: MDHEN and SYDVKM. V lost 8 bases and J lost 2, with 15 bases in between. In nucleotides, the CDR3 is TGTGCCAGCTCGAGGAGGACTTCTAACACCGGGGAGCTGTTTTTT. This gives the protein CASSRRTSNTGELFF.

The chain is built from TRBV6-6 and TRBJ2-4, with TRBD1 matching 11 bases. Germline V gene data show CDR1 as MNHNY and CDR2 as SVGAGI (reference sequence). There are 12 residues in the CDR3. Unmatched junction bases numbered 5, after V lost 10 bases and J lost 9 bases. The CDR3 DNA reads as TGTGCCACCGGACAGGGGGCTACCATTCAGTACTTC. Protein: CATGQGATIQYF.

This chain connects TRBV11-2 to TRBJ2-1, with D possibly matching TRBD2 (6 bases). CDR3 length equals 16 residues. The germline V gene has CDR1 SGHAT and CDR2 FQNNGV. V was cut by 1 base and J by 6 bases, with 16 bases left in between. The CDR3 bases are TGTGCCAGCAGCTTAGTCCCCCGACTAGTCCCCAATGAGCAGTTCTTC. Translated, it gives CASSLVPRLVPNEQFF.

A few counts support this clone. The chain uses TRBV5-1 and TRBJ1-2; D is ambiguous. The germline gives CDR1 SGHRS, CDR2 YFSETQ. This CDR3 spans 13 amino acids. V lost 1 base and J lost 6, with 10 bases in between. CDR3 nucleotide sequence: TGCGCCAGCAGCTTGACCCAGTCTCATGGCTACACCTTC. Translating gives CASSLTQSHGYTF.

The chain is built from TRBV20-1 and TRBJ2-3; TRBD1 matches at 7 bases. J was trimmed by 5 bases and V by 4 bases; bases with no gene match: 0. Germline V CDR1 and CDR2: DFQATT, SNEGSKA (reference sequence). The CDR3 runs 11 residues. CDR3 loop: CSATGGDTQYF. CDR3 nucleotides: TGCAGTGCTACAGGGGGAGATACGCAGTATTTT.

In DNA form, the CDR3 reads TGTGCCAGCAGCTCTGGACTAGCGGGAGGTCAGGCTGAGCAGTTCTTC. This sequence encodes CASSSGLAGGQAEQFF. This chain connects TRBV11-2 to TRBJ2-1; 14 nucleotides match TRBD2. The J segment lost 9 bases and the V segment lost 4 bases, leaving 8 bases of the junction unmatched. The CDR3 is 16 amino acids. The germline V gene has CDR1 SGHAT and CDR2 FQNNGV.

This clone showed up just a few times. The chain couples TRBV2 to TRBJ2-7; no reliable D call. Germline V gene data show CDR1 as SNHLY and CDR2 as FYNNEI. CDR3 length: 12 residues. V lost 6 bases, J lost 3 bases, and 9 bases lay in between. This CDR3 reads CASRPYHYEQYF. CDR3 DNA: TGTGCCAGCAGGCCGTATCACTACGAGCAGTACTTC.

V usage is TRBV6-1 and J usage is TRBJ2-2; D is uncertain. Trimming shortened V by 7 bases and J by 4 bases, and 13 bases separated the two germline ends. This CDR3 has 14 residues. Germline CDR1 is MNHNS and CDR2 is SASEGT. The CDR3 DNA sequence: TGTGCCAGCATCCTAAGGACCCTCACCGGGGAGCTGTTTTTT. The encoded protein is CASILRTLTGELFF.

The chain links TRBV6-6 to TRBJ1-6; no reliable D call. CDR1 and CDR2 from the germline V gene are MNHNY and SVGAGI (reference sequence). V lost 7 bases and J lost 5, with 12 bases in between. The CDR3 contains 14 residues. CDR3 DNA: TGTGCCAGCAAGGAGGGCCCTAATAATTCACCCCTCCACTTT. Protein sequence: CASKEGPNNSPLHF.

The gene calls are TRBV13 and TRBJ2-7, with TRBD1 identical over 10 bases. Germline loops: CDR1 PRHDT, CDR2 FYEKMQ (reference sequence). CDR3 size: 14 residues. Trimming at V came to 5 bases and at J to 5 bases, leaving 6 bases not matched to a gene. The CDR3 here is CASSDRGRSNEQYF. CDR3 in DNA: TGTGCCAGCAGCGACAGGGGGCGCTCGAACGAGCAGTACTTC.

This clone was picked up one time. CDR3 DNA: TGTGCCAGCAGCGCGGGCCTCGGGACAGGGGGAGAGACCCAGTACTTC. It encodes CASSAGLGTGGETQYF. The chain carries TRBV9 and TRBJ2-5, with 11 positions matching TRBD1. The junction had 8 bases not matched to a gene; V was cut back by 3 bases and J by 4 bases. Per the germline V gene, CDR1 is SGDLS and CDR2 is YYNGEE. The CDR3 is made up of 16 amino acids. Supplemented by reference TRBV9 and TRBJ2-5, the full variable domain reads DSGVTQTPKHLITATGQRVTLRCSPRSGDLSVYWYQQSLDQGLQFLIQYYNGEERAKGNILERFSAQQFPDLHSELNLSSLELGDSALYFCASSAGLGTGGETQYFGPGTRLLVL.

The chain carries TRBV2 and TRBJ2-7; 12 bases agree with TRBD2. The length of the CDR3 is 15 residues. Germline V gives CDR1 SNHLY, CDR2 FYNNEI. V trimming: 5 bases; J trimming: 2 bases; junction bases outside the gene matches: 4. As DNA, the CDR3 is TGTGCCAGCAGTCTGCTAGCGGGAGGGCCCTACGAGCAGTACTTC. Its protein product is CASSLLAGGPYEQYF.

This chain uses TRBV6-5 with TRBJ2-1, with D tentatively TRBD2 (6 bases). The CDR3 sequence is 16 residues long. Trimming took 0 bases from V and 8 from J, leaving 17 bases between them. Germline lookup yields CDR1 MNHEY and CDR2 SVGAGI. In DNA, the CDR3 is TGTGCCAGCAGTTACTCGGCCCTAGGGGAGGTCTATGAGCAGTTCTTC. Amino acid sequence: CASSYSALGEVYEQFF.

The V call is TRBV7-2, the J call TRBJ2-4, with D tentatively TRBD1 (6 bases). Germline CDR1 is SGHTA and CDR2 is FQGNSA. V shed 6 bases and J shed 2 bases, with 8 bases lying between them. The CDR3 is 13 amino acids. CDR3 amino acids: CASRGGSKNIQYF. Written as DNA, the CDR3 is TGTGCCAGCAGAGGGGGTTCCAAAAACATTCAGTACTTC.

This sequence joins TRBV28 and TRBJ1-2; TRBD1 agrees at 7 bases. The ends lost 5 bases at V and 2 bases at J; junction bases unmatched: 8. CDR3 length: 15 amino acids. CDR1 MDHEN and CDR2 SYDVKM come from the germline V gene. The CDR3 DNA reads as TGTGCCAGCAGTCCGAATTCCAGGGGGAACTATGGCTACACCTTC. Encoded protein: CASSPNSRGNYGYTF.

This sequence joins TRBV6-1 and TRBJ1-2; D perhaps matches TRBD1 (6 bases). V lost 0 bases and J 6 bases, leaving 17 bases between the germline ends. CDR1 is MNHNS, CDR2 SASEGT, per germline. CDR3 length equals 16 residues. This chain's CDR3 is CASSEALYGQFDGYTF. CDR3 in DNA: TGTGCCAGCAGTGAAGCACTCTATGGACAGTTCGATGGCTACACCTTC.